A selection of T cell receptor beta chains follows, all from one sample in a study of T cell changes during pregnancy in multiple sclerosis. Clones were sequenced by immunoSEQ multiplex PCR, and TCRdb holds only the in-frame ones, with some missing. The sample lists more than 25,000 clones; 87% were seen once. The specimen was CD8+ T cells from peripheral blood mononuclear cells, collected in the first trimester of pregnancy. The source of these receptors is a female donor with multiple sclerosis, enrolled in a pregnancy study. The conserved cysteine and the conserved F or W are not part of the CDR3 here. The size field is filled for only some rows; it gives once, few, many or a size class.

>.|TRBV4-3|TRBJ1-1
ASSQESHSLNTEAF
>.|TRBV7-9|TRBJ2-3
ASSTGERSTDTQY
>.|TRBV28|TRBJ1-1
ASSRGYPGNTEAF
>.|TRBV28|TRBJ2-2
ASGSVLVDYLNTGELF
>.|TRBV7-9|TRBJ1-1
ASSLTGLYTEAF
>once|TRBV11-1|TRBJ2-7
ASSRTGNRYEQY
>.|TRBV6-4|TRBJ1-1
ASSDGGGNTEAF
>.|TRBV28|TRBJ2-1
ASRPPSGRRYNEQF
>once|TRBV29-1|TRBJ2-7
SVPAGALSGEQY
>.|TRBV12-5|TRBJ1-3
ASGRGSGNTIY
>.|TRBV11-2|TRBJ2-3
ASSSYSAADTQY
>.|TRBV4-3|TRBJ2-1
ASSQDSASAHNEQF
>.|TRBV4-1|TRBJ2-1
ASSQGRSDRNEQF
>.|TRBV19|TRBJ1-1
ASSAHRGTEAF
>.|TRBV27|TRBJ2-1
ASTLTGSYNEQF
>few|TRBV27|TRBJ1-6
ASSLRRQGGNSPLH
>.|TRBV6-4|TRBJ2-3
ASSGSGSTDTQY
>.|TRBV7-3|TRBJ2-2
ASSLTAQRGEDTGELF
>once|TRBV4-1|TRBJ2-7
ASSQVAGDSSYEQY
>.|TRBV7-9|TRBJ2-1
ASSSTSGPDNEQF
>.|TRBV13|TRBJ2-3
ASSTSGFTDTQY
>.|TRBV5-5|TRBJ1-5
ASSLRGSGNQPQH
>.|TRBV11-1|TRBJ2-5
ASSLALAGVARYGETQY
>.|TRBV10-3|TRBJ2-6
AISPSGANVLT
>.|TRBV30|TRBJ1-1
AWSRVNTEAF
>.|TRBV7-9|TRBJ1-1
ASSVGHPNTEAF